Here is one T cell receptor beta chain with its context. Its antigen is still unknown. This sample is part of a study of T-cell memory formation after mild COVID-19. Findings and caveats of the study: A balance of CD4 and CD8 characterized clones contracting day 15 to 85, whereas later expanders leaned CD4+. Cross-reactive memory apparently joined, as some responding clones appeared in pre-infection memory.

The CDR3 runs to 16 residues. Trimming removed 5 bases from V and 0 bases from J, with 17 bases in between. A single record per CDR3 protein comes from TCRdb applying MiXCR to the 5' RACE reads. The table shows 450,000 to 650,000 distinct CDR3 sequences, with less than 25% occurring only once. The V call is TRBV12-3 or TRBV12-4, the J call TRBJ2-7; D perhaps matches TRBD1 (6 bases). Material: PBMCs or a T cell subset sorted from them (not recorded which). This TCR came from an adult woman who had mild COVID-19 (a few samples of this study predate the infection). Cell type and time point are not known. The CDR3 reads CASSPWLTGSSYEQYF. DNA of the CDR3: TGTGCCAGCAGTCCCTGGCTGACAGGCAGCTCCTACGAGCAGTACTTC.